This TCR beta chain was obtained from a study of beta chain features in type 1 diabetes. J was trimmed by 6 bases and V by 3 bases; bases with no gene match: 4. CDR3 length: 14 residues. The germline CDR1 and CDR2 sequences are SGHTA and FQGNSA. CD4+ naive, central memory, regulatory and stem cell-like memory cells were sorted via CD45RO/CCR7/CD25/CD127/CD95/CD27. Every bit of the isolated RNA underwent reverse transcription, so sequencing read expressed TCRB transcripts. Naive, central memory and regulatory T cell samples yielded about 3.9 million reads on average. Produced via immunoSEQ multiplex PCR; TCRdb's table is partial and in-frame only. Altogether under 800,000 clones are present, roughly a sixth being singletons, with the ten largest covering about 0.097%. There are a few counts of this clone.

Sequences were obtained from naive CD4+ T cells from blood. The TCR comes from a young man in good health. The J gene is TRBJ1-5, the V gene TRBV7-2, with TRBD1 matching 8 bases. In DNA form, the CDR3 reads TGTGCCAGCAGCTTGACAGGGGTCGCTCAGCCCCAGCATTTT. This encodes CASSLTGVAQPQHF. Full variable domain (remainder filled in from reference TRBV7-2 and TRBJ1-5): GAGVSQSPSNKVTEKGKDVELRCDPISGHTALYWYRQSLGQGLEFLIYFQGNSAPDKSGLPSDRFSAERTGGSVSTLTIQRTQQEDSAVYLCASSLTGVAQPQHFGDGTRLSIL.